The 29 T cell receptor beta chains below come from one sample, sequenced in a study of OX40 agonist ivuxolimab in advanced cancers. TCRdb's copy holds only in-frame clones and misses some; the assay was immunoSEQ multiplex PCR. The sample lists approximately 66,000 clones; approximately 88% were seen once. Here the sequenced sample was CD4+ or CD8+ T cells sorted from blood, taken in a trial of the OX40 agonist ivuxolimab. These receptors came from an adult with an advanced solid tumor such as melanoma, head and neck, liver or kidney cancer.

The chain combines TRBV5-5 with TRBJ1-3; TRBD1 might be the D (5 bases). This CDR3 contains 17 residues. Germline CDR1 and CDR2: SGHKS and YYEKEE (reference sequence). V lost 4 bases, J lost 1 base, and 18 bases lay in between. The CDR3 sequence is CASSPDQGGWSGNTIYF. As DNA, the CDR3 is TGTGCCAGCAGCCCTGACCAGGGAGGATGGTCTGGAAACACCATATATTTT.

CDR3 bases: TGTGCCAGCGTGACAGGGGACTCCTACGAGCAGTACTTC. Amino acid sequence: CASVTGDSYEQYF. V gene TRBV6-1 combines with J gene TRBJ2-7, with 8 bases identical to TRBD1. The CDR3 covers 13 residues. V lost 8 bases to trimming and J lost 0 bases; unmatched junction nucleotides: 3. The germline V gene has CDR1 MNHNS and CDR2 SASEGT.

CDR3 protein: CASSYRAMDYEQYF. In nucleotides, the CDR3 is TGTGCCAGCAGTTACCGGGCCATGGATTACGAGCAGTACTTC. This chain links TRBV7-8 with TRBJ2-7; D ambiguous. V was cut by 6 bases and J by 4 bases, with 16 bases left in between. The V gene's germline CDR1 is SGHVS and CDR2 FQNEAQ. This CDR3 comprises 14 residues.

This clone was seen once. The rearrangement joins TRBV7-9 to TRBJ2-5; TRBD2 matches at 7 bases. This CDR3 contains 15 residues. Germline V gene sequence: CDR1 SEHNR, CDR2 FQNEAQ (reference sequence). V shed 7 bases and J 1 base; nucleotides not matched to a gene: 9. In DNA, the CDR3 is TGTGCCAGCACGCCTATTGGGGGGGGCCAAGAGACCCAGTACTTC. Translation gives CASTPIGGGQETQYF.

A single count supports this clone. The chain employs TRBV25-1 and TRBJ1-4, with D possibly matching TRBD1 (6 bases). The CDR3 totals 14 residues. Germline V CDR1 and CDR2: MGHDK, SYGVNS. V gave up 4 bases and J gave up 8 bases, with 14 bases separating them. The CDR3 here is CASSVAGAGEKLFF. CDR3 in DNA: TGTGCCAGCAGTGTGGCAGGGGCCGGGGAAAAACTGTTTTTT. Full variable domain (missing parts from reference TRBV25-1 and TRBJ1-4): EADIYQTPRYLVIGTGKKITLECSQTMGHDKMYWYQQDPGMELHLIHYSYGVNSTEKGDLSSESTVSRIRTEHFPLTLESARPSHTSQYLCASSVAGAGEKLFFGSGTQLSVL.

The chain carries TRBV7-2 and TRBJ1-6; 9 bases match TRBD1. The V gene's germline CDR1 is SGHTA and CDR2 FQGNSA. Trimming at V came to 3 bases and at J to 0 bases, leaving 6 bases not matched to a gene. The CDR3 sequence is 18 residues long. The CDR3 bases are TGTGCCAGCAGCTTCGGGACAGGGAAAAGCTCCTATAATTCACCCCTCCACTTT. Its translation is CASSFGTGKSSYNSPLHF. Using reference TRBV7-2 and TRBJ1-6 for the parts outside the CDR3, the full variable domain is GAGVSQSPSNKVTEKGKDVELRCDPISGHTALYWYRQSLGQGLEFLIYFQGNSAPDKSGLPSDRFSAERTGGSVSTLTIQRTQQEDSAVYLCASSFGTGKSSYNSPLHFGNGTRLTVT.

This clone has a single count. V usage is TRBV5-1 and J usage is TRBJ2-1, with TRBD2 as a possible D gene (7 bases). The V gene lost 3 bases and the J gene lost 8 bases, with 18 bases spanning the gap. The CDR3 loop spans 15 amino acids. The V gene's germline CDR1 is SGHRS and CDR2 YFSETQ. The CDR3 DNA sequence: TGCGCCAGCAGCTCCCTAGGGGGGGCAGGGGATGAGCAGTTCTTC. Protein: CASSSLGGAGDEQFF.

This rearrangement joins TRBV5-1 to TRBJ2-7; 8 nucleotides align to TRBD1. V shed 4 bases, J shed 5 bases, and the junction held 14 bases outside the gene matches. This CDR3 has 16 residues. Germline CDR1 reads SGHRS; CDR2 reads YFSETQ. CDR3 in amino acids: CASSISGTGRFDEQYF. The DNA for the CDR3 is TGCGCCAGCAGCATATCCGGGACAGGACGTTTTGACGAGCAGTACTTC.

This rearrangement joins TRBV7-9 to TRBJ1-1; no definite D call. The germline V gene has CDR1 SEHNR and CDR2 FQNEAQ (reference sequence). Trimming left V 3 bases short and J 1 base short, with 3 bases between. The CDR3 is 12 residues long. CDR3 in DNA: TGTGCCAGCAGCTTCGGGAACACTGAAGCTTTCTTT. Translating it yields CASSFGNTEAFF.

The CDR3 protein is CASSSGRRDNEKLFF. CDR3 bases: TGTGCCAGCAGCTCGGGACGGAGGGACAATGAAAAACTGTTTTTT. The V and J genes are TRBV7-9 and TRBJ1-4, with D possibly matching TRBD1 (5 bases). CDR1 SEHNR and CDR2 FQNEAQ come from the germline V gene (reference sequence). V lost 4 bases and J 5 bases, leaving 14 bases between the germline ends. The CDR3 has 15 residues.

The table lists this clone with a count of one. The chain has TRBV2 and TRBJ2-7; D possibly corresponds to TRBD2 (5 bases). The CDR3 has 11 residues. The V and J ends lost 8 bases and 6 bases respectively, with 11 bases between them. The germline V gene has CDR1 SNHLY and CDR2 FYNNEI. CDR3 protein: CASGRGGEQYF. CDR3 nucleotides: TGTGCCAGCGGAAGAGGAGGCGAGCAGTACTTC.

The chain recombines TRBV21-1 with TRBJ2-2; the D segment call TRBD2 is taken from the table without a DNA check. TRBV21-1 is flagged as a pseudogene. The CDR3 totals 14 residues. The CDR3 DNA reads TGTGCCAGCATGGAAGGCCTAGGCACCGGGGAGCTGTTTTTT. Protein sequence: CASMEGLGTGELFF.

The CDR3 loop reads CASSIRQGVPEAFF. For the CDR3, the DNA is TGTGCCAGTAGTATACGACAGGGCGTCCCTGAAGCTTTCTTT. The chain employs TRBV19 and TRBJ1-1; TRBD1 aligns across 7 bases. The ends lost 2 bases at V and 6 bases at J; junction bases unmatched: 6. Looked up from germline, CDR1 is LNHDA and CDR2 is SQIVND (reference sequence). The CDR3 runs 14 residues.

The chain has TRBV10-2 and TRBJ1-2, with 7 nucleotides matching TRBD1. Per germline, CDR1 WSHSY and CDR2 SAAADI. The V segment lost 5 bases and the J segment 4 bases; nucleotides outside the gene matches: 16. This CDR3 has 17 residues. CDR3 DNA sequence: TGCGCCAGCAGTCAGGGGGTAGCGGTCTTCTCCGGCTATGGCTACACCTTC. Translation: CASSQGVAVFSGYGYTF.

The chain couples TRBV10-3 to TRBJ1-2; D is undetermined. From germline, CDR1 is ENHRY and CDR2 SYGVKD. Trimming cost V 3 bases and J 1 base, with 9 bases left between them. The CDR3 spans 14 residues. CDR3 loop: CAISDIGINYGYTF. As DNA, the CDR3 is TGTGCCATCAGTGATATAGGGATTAACTATGGCTACACCTTC.

The V and J genes are TRBV28 and TRBJ2-7, with D possibly being TRBD2 (5 bases). Germline CDR1 MDHEN, CDR2 SYDVKM. V was clipped by 8 bases and J by 0 bases, with 14 bases between them. This CDR3 region has 14 residues. This chain's CDR3 is CASGRTGSSYEQYF. DNA of the CDR3: TGTGCCAGCGGGCGGACGGGGAGCTCCTACGAGCAGTACTTC.

This clone was counted a few times. The chain links TRBV19 to TRBJ2-1; D is perhaps TRBD2 (7 bases). V lost 3 bases to trimming and J lost 7 bases, with 22 bases between them. CDR3 length equals 17 residues. Germline assignment: CDR1 LNHDA and CDR2 SQIVND (reference sequence). The CDR3 sequence is CASSMGGRGRGGNEQFF. The CDR3 coding sequence is TGTGCCAGTAGTATGGGGGGGCGGGGACGAGGCGGTAATGAGCAGTTCTTC.

This clone was detected only once. J is TRBJ1-1 and V is TRBV4-1; a weak D match, TRBD1 (6 bases). Trimming removed 1 base at V and 9 bases at J, with 12 bases between. The germline V gene encodes CDR1 MGHRA and CDR2 YSYEKL. The CDR3 contains 13 residues. CDR3 in DNA: TGCGCCAGCAGCCAAGTGCCAGGGGAGAAAGCTTTCTTT. This sequence encodes CASSQVPGEKAFF.

J is TRBJ2-7 and V is TRBV11-2; maybe TRBD2 (6 bases). This CDR3 has 16 residues. Trimming removed 3 bases from V and 3 bases from J, with 18 bases in between. Germline loops: CDR1 SGHAT, CDR2 FQNNGV. The CDR3 DNA is TGTGCCAGCAGCTTCCGCGGAGGGACTGAAGACTACGAGCAGTACTTC. Its translation is CASSFRGGTEDYEQYF.

This clone has a handful of counts. The chain recombines TRBV19 with TRBJ1-6; D gene uncertain. V was cut by 4 bases and J by 5 bases, with 6 bases left in between. In germline, CDR1 is LNHDA, CDR2 SQIVND (reference sequence). The CDR3 contains 13 residues. In nucleotides, the CDR3 is TGTGCCAGTAGTACAACGAATAATTCACCCCTCCACTTT. This encodes CASSTTNNSPLHF.

The genes are TRBV20-1 and TRBJ1-1; the D is unclear. The CDR3 length is 11 residues. CDR1 is DFQATT, CDR2 SNEGSKA, per germline (reference sequence). Trimming took off 3 bases at V and 5 bases at J, with 7 bases between the two ends. CDR3 protein: CSARTGTEAFF. The CDR3 DNA reads TGCAGTGCTAGGACTGGGACTGAAGCTTTCTTT.

This chain connects TRBV19 to TRBJ2-1, with TRBD1 matching over 8 bases. This CDR3 comprises 10 residues. Germline lookup yields CDR1 LNHDA and CDR2 SQIVND (reference sequence). The J segment lost 11 bases and the V segment lost 8 bases, leaving 2 bases of the junction unmatched. CDR3 protein: CASRTGKQFF. The CDR3 region has the DNA TGTGCCAGTCGGACAGGGAAGCAGTTCTTC.

The V and J genes are TRBV5-5 and TRBJ2-1, with a possible D match to TRBD2 (6 bases). CDR3 length: 15 amino acids. Trimming pared 3 bases from V and 2 bases from J, leaving 12 bases between. The germline CDR1 and CDR2 sequences are SGHKS and YYEKEE (reference sequence). The CDR3 protein is CASSSYGGPYNEQFF. CDR3 DNA sequence: TGTGCCAGCAGCTCCTACGGGGGTCCCTACAATGAGCAGTTCTTC.

This chain links TRBV28 with TRBJ2-5; 13 bases match TRBD2. CDR1 MDHEN and CDR2 SYDVKM come from the germline V gene. This CDR3 is 15 amino acids long. J gave up 7 bases and V 5 bases, and 7 bases lay outside the gene matches. The CDR3 loop reads CASSRLAGGPGTQYF. CDR3 DNA: TGTGCCAGCAGTCGACTAGCGGGGGGTCCCGGGACCCAGTACTTC.

The V and J genes are TRBV5-1 and TRBJ2-7, with 7 bases that match TRBD1. The CDR3 covers 15 residues. Germline V gene sequence: CDR1 SGHRS, CDR2 YFSETQ. Unmatched junction bases numbered 10, after V lost 4 bases and J lost 3 bases. The CDR3 spells CASSPRRGTDYEQYF. CDR3 nucleotides: TGCGCCAGCAGCCCCAGGCGAGGGACAGACTACGAGCAGTACTTC.

The chain couples TRBV18 to TRBJ2-7; 8 bases fit TRBD1. V shed 3 bases, J shed 7 bases, and the junction held 8 bases outside the gene matches. The CDR3 spans 14 residues. Germline CDR1 and CDR2: KGHSH and LQKENI. The CDR3 DNA is TGTGCCAGCTCACCGCCCCGGGACAGGCGAGAGCAGTACTTC. It specifies CASSPPRDRREQYF.

The chain employs TRBV5-1 and TRBJ2-1; D call uncertain. Trimming took off 0 bases at V and 4 bases at J, with 5 bases between the two ends. Germline assignment: CDR1 SGHRS and CDR2 YFSETQ. This CDR3 spans 13 amino acids. The CDR3 bases are TGCGCCAGCAGCTTGGATCAGTACAATGAGCAGTTCTTC. Protein: CASSLDQYNEQFF.

V and J are TRBV11-2 and TRBJ1-6, with TRBD1 matching over 7 bases. Germline V CDR1 and CDR2: SGHAT, FQNNGV. V shed 5 bases, J shed 10 bases, and the junction held 8 bases outside the gene matches. CDR3 length equals 14 residues. CDR3: CASSQENRGSPLHF. The CDR3 DNA follows: TGTGCCAGCAGCCAAGAAAACAGGGGCTCACCCCTCCACTTT.

This rearrangement joins TRBV14 to TRBJ2-5; 10 bases agree with TRBD2. Per germline, CDR1 SGHDN and CDR2 FVKESK. The V and J ends lost 3 bases and 2 bases, in that order; junction bases with no gene match: 6. The CDR3 has 16 residues. CDR3: CASSHKRTSGQETQYF. CDR3 coding DNA: TGTGCCAGCAGCCATAAAAGGACTAGCGGACAAGAGACCCAGTACTTC.